This TCR beta chain comes out of a study of OX40 agonist ivuxolimab in advanced cancers. The overall study: Males comprised around 78% of the group, whose mean age was about 61 years (range roughly 23 to 80). Findings and caveats of the study: On average, CD8+ T cells had more expanded clones than CD4+. Part of the nonresponder group also had normalized T-cell clonal expansion that was low. Among the lowest peripheral clonal expansion occurred in 0.1-3.0 mg/kg partial responders.

As for this clone: Its antigen is still unknown.

Clones were read by immunoSEQ multiplex PCR, and TCRdb kept only the in-frame ones, dropping some. The sample yields roughly 56,000 clones, approximately 88% seen once. The material was CD4+ or CD8+ T cells sorted from blood, obtained in a trial of the OX40 agonist ivuxolimab. The receptor was derived from an adult with an advanced solid tumor such as melanoma, head and neck, liver or kidney cancer.

CDR3 DNA sequence: TGTGCCAGTAGTGGGTTCCGGGACAGGGCAACCGGGGAGCTGTTTTTT. Its translation is CASSGFRDRATGELFF. The chain uses TRBV19 and TRBJ2-2; 9 bases match TRBD1. CDR3 length: 16 amino acids. Per germline, CDR1 LNHDA and CDR2 SQIVND (reference sequence). After removal of 5 bases from V and 5 bases from J, the junction contained 9 bases not matched to a gene.